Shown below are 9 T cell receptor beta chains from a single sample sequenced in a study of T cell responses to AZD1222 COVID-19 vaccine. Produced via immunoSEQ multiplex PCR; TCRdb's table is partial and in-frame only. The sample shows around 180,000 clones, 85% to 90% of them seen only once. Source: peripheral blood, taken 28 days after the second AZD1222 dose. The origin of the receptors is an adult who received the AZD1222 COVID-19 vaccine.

CDR3 nucleotides: TGTGCCAGCAGCCTGACCCCCTGGGAGCTGTTTTTT. It specifies CASSLTPWELFF. This chain uses TRBV11-3 with TRBJ2-2; unclear D gene. V was clipped by 5 bases and J by 9 bases, with 10 bases between them. CDR1 SGHNT and CDR2 YENEEA come from the germline V gene. The CDR3 extends over 12 amino acids.

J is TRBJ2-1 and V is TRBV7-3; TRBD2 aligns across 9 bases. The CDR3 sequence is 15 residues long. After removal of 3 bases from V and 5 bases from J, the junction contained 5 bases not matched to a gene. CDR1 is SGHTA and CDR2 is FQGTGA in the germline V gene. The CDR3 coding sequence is TGTGCCAGCAGCTTGGTAGCGGGAGAGGACAATGAGCAGTTCTTC. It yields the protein CASSLVAGEDNEQFF. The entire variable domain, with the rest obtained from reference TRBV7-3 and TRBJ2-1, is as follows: GAGVSQTPSNKVTEKGKYVELRCDPISGHTALYWYRQSLGQGPEFLIYFQGTGAADDSGLPNDRFFAVRPEGSVSTLKIQRTERGDSAVYLCASSLVAGEDNEQFFGPGTRLTVL.

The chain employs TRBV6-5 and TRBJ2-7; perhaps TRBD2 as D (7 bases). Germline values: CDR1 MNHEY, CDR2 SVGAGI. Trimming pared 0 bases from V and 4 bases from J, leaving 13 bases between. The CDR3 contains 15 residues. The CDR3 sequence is CASSYSRGDNYEQYF. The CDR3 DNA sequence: TGTGCCAGCAGTTACTCACGGGGGGACAATTACGAGCAGTACTTC.

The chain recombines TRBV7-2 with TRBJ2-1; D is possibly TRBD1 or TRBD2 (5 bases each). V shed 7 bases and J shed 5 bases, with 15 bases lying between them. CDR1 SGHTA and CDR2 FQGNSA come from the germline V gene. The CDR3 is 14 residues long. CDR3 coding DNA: TGTGCCAGCACCCTGGGGACGTCCCACAATGAGCAGTTCTTC. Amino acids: CASTLGTSHNEQFF.

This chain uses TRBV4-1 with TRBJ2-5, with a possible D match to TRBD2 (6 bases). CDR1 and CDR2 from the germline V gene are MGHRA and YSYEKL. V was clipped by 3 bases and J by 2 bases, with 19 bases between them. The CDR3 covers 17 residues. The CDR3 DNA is TGCGCCAGCAGCCACGTCCGGAGGGCTAGCCAGCAAGAGACCCAGTACTTC. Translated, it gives CASSHVRRASQQETQYF.

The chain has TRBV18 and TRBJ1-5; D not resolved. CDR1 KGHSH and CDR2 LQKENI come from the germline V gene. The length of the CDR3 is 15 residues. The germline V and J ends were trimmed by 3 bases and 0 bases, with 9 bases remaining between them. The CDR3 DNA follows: TGTGCCAGCTCACCGGCAGCTTATAGCAATCAGCCCCAGCATTTT. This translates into CASSPAAYSNQPQHF.

The CDR3 reads CASSLGLGKYEQYF. CDR3 nucleotide sequence: TGTGCCAGCAGCTTAGGACTAGGAAAGTACGAGCAGTACTTC. This rearrangement joins TRBV7-2 to TRBJ2-7; TRBD2 might be the D (6 bases). CDR1 is SGHTA, CDR2 FQGNSA, per germline. The CDR3 has 14 amino acids. The V and J ends lost 1 base and 4 bases respectively, with 11 bases between them.

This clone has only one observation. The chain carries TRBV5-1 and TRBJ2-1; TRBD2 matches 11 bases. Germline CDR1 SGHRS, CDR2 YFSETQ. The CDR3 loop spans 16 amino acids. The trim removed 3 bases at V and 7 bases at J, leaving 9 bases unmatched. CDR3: CASSSLETSGKNEQFF. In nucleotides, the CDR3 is TGCGCCAGCAGCTCCCTCGAGACTAGCGGGAAAAATGAGCAGTTCTTC.

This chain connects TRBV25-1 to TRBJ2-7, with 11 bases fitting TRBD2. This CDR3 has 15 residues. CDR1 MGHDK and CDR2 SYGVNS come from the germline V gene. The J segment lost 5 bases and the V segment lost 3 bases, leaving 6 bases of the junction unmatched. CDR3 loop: CASSDITSGRHEQYF. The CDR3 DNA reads TGTGCCAGCAGTGATATCACTAGCGGGAGACACGAGCAGTACTTC.